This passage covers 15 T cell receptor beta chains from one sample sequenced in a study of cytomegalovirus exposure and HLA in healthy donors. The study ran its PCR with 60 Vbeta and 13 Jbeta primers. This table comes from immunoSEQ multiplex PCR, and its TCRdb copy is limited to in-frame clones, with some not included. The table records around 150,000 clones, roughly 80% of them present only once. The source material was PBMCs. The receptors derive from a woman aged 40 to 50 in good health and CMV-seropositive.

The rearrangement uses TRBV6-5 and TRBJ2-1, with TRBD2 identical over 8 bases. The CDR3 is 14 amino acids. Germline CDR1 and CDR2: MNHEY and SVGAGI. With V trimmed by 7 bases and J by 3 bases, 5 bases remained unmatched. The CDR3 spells CASTGGAFYNEQFF. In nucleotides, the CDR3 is TGTGCCAGCACCGGGGGGGCCTTCTACAATGAGCAGTTCTTC.

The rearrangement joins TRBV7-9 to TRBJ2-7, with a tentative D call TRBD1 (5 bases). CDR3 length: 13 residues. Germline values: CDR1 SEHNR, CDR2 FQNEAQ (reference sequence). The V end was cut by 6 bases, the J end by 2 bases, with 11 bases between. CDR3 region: CASRPETAYEQYF. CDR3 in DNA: TGTGCCAGCAGACCCGAGACAGCCTACGAGCAGTACTTC. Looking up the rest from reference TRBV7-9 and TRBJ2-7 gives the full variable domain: DTGVSQNPRHKITKRGQNVTFRCDPISEHNRLYWYRQTLGQGPEFLTYFQNEAQLEKSRLLSDRFSAERPKGSFSTLEIQRTEQGDSAMYLCASRPETAYEQYFGPGTRLTVT.

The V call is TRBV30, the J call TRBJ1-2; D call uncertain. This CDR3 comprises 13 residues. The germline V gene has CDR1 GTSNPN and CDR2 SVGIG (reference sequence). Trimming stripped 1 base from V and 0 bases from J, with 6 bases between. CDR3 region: CAWSGQANYGYTF. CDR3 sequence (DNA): TGTGCCTGGAGTGGACAAGCTAACTATGGCTACACCTTC.

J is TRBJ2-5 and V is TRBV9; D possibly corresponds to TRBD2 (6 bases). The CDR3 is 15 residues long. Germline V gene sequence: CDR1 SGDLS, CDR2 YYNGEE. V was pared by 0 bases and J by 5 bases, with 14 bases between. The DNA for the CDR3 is TGTGCCAGCAGCGTAGGTAGCGGTCTGCGCGAGACCCAGTACTTC. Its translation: CASSVGSGLRETQYF.

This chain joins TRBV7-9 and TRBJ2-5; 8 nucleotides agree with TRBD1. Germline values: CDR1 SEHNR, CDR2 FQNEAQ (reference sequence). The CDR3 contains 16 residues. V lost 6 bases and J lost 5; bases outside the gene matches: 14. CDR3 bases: TGTGCCAGCAGTAAGACAGGGGCGGGATTCAGGGAGACCCAGTACTTC. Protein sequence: CASSKTGAGFRETQYF.

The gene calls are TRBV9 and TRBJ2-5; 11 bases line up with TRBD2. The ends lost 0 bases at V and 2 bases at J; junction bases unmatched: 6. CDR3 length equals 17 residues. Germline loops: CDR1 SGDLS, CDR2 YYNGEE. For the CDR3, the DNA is TGTGCCAGCAGCGTAGCTAGCGGGGGGCCAAAACAAGAGACCCAGTACTTC. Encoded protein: CASSVASGGPKQETQYF.

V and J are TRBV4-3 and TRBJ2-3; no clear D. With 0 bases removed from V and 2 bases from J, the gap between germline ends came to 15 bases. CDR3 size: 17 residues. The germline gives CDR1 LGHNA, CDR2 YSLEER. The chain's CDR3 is CASSQDEVVMDTDTQYF. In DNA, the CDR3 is TGCGCCAGCAGCCAAGATGAGGTGGTGATGGACACAGATACGCAGTATTTT.

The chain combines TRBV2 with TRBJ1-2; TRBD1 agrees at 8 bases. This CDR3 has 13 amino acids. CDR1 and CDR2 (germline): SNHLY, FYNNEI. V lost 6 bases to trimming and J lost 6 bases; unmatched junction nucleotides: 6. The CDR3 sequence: CASSQDRDDGYTF. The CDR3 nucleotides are TGTGCCAGCAGCCAGGACAGGGACGATGGCTACACCTTC. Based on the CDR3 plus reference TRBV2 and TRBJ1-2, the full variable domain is EPEVTQTPSHQVTQMGQEVILRCVPISNHLYFYWYRQILGQKVEFLVSFYNNEISEKSEIFDDQFSVERPDGSNFTLKIRSTKLEDSAMYFCASSQDRDDGYTFGSGTRLTVV.

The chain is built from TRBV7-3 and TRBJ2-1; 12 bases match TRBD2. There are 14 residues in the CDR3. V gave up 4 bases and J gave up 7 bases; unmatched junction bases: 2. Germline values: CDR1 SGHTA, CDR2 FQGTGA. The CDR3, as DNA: TGTGCCAGCAGCTCCGGGACTAGCGGGAATGAGCAGTTCTTC. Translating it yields CASSSGTSGNEQFF.

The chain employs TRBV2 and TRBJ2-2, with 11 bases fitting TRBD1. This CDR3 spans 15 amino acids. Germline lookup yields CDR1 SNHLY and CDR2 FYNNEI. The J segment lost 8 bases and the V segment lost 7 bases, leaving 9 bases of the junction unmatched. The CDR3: CASMMDRGLIGELFF. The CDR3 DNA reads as TGTGCCAGCATGATGGACAGGGGGCTGATAGGGGAGCTGTTTTTT.

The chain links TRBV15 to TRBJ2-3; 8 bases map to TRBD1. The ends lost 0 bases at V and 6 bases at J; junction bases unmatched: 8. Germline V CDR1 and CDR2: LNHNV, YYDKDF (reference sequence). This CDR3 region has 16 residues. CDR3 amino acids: CATSRDRDRMHDTQYF. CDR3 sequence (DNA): TGTGCCACCAGCAGAGATAGGGACAGGATGCATGATACGCAGTATTTT.

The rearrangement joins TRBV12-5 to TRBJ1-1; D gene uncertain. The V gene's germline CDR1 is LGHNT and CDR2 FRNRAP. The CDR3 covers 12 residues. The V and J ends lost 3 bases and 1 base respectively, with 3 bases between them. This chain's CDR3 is CASGFRNTEAFF. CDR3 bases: TGTGCTAGTGGTTTCAGGAACACTGAAGCTTTCTTT.

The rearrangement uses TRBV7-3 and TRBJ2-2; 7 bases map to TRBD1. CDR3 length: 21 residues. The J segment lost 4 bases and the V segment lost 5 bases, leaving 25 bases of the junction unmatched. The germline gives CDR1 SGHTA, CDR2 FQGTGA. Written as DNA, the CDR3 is TGTGCCAGCAGCCGTAAAATACCCCCTGGACAGGAAAAGGTTATCACCGGGGAGCTGTTTTTT. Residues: CASSRKIPPGQEKVITGELFF.

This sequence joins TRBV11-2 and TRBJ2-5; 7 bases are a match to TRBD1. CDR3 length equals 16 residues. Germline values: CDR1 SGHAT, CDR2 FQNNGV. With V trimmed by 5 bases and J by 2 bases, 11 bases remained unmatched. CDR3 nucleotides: TGTGCCAGCAGCCTGTTTCTCGGGACAGTACAAGAGACCCAGTACTTC. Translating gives CASSLFLGTVQETQYF.

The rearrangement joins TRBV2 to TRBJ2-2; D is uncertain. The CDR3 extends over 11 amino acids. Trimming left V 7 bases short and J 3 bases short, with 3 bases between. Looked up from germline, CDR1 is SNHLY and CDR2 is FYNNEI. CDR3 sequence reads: CASTDTGELFF. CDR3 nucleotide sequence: TGTGCCAGCACAGACACCGGGGAGCTGTTTTTT.